In this sample, the clone carrying this TCR beta chain turned up once. The antigen remains undetermined. Other DNA variants within this sample encode the same CDR3. This entry belongs to a study of T cell responses to AZD1222 COVID-19 vaccine. The assay was immunoSEQ multiplex PCR, and TCRdb's table has in-frame clones only and misses some. The sample has some 130,000 clones; roughly 90% are singletons. Trimming took 3 bases from V and 4 from J, leaving 9 bases between them. CDR1 and CDR2 (germline): MNHEY, SVGEGT. The CDR3 has 13 residues. Study-wide points: Two AZD1222 doses significantly raised spike-specific TCR breadth and depth over controls.

The clonotype was recovered from an adult in good health. The sequences come from peripheral blood, collected on day 0 of AZD1222 vaccination. This chain joins TRBV6-2 or TRBV6-3 and TRBJ1-1; possibly TRBD1 for D (5 bases). CDR3 sequence reads: CASSYLGRTEAFF. DNA for the CDR3: TGTGCCAGCAGTTATTTGGGACGCACTGAAGCTTTCTTT.